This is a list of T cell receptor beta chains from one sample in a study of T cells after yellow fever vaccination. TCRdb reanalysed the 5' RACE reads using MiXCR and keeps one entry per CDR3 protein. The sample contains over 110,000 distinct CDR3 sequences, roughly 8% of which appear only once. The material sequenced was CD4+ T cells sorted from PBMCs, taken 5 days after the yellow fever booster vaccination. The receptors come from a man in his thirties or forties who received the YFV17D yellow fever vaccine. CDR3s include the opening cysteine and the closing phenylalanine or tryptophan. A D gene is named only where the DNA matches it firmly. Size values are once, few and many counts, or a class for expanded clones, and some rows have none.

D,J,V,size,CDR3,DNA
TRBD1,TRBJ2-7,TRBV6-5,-,CASSWGTERYF,TGTGCCAGCAGCTGGGGGACAGAGAGGTACTTC
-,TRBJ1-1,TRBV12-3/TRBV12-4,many,CASSLRGGGTEAFF,TGTGCCAGCAGTTTAAGGGGAGGGGGCACTGAAGCTTTCTTT
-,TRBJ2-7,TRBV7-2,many,CASSPSTFVSYEQYF,TGTGCCAGCAGCCCCAGTACGTTTGTCTCCTACGAGCAGTACTTC
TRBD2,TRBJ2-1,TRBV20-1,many,CSAGTSEYNEQFF,TGCAGTGCGGGGACTAGCGAGTACAATGAGCAGTTCTTC
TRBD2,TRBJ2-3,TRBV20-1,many,CSAGTSGREDTQYF,TGCAGTGCTGGCACTAGCGGGAGGGAGGATACGCAGTATTTT
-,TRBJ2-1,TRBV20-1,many,CSAKTSSWKGNEQFF,TGCAGTGCAAAGACTAGTTCTTGGAAAGGGAATGAGCAGTTCTTC
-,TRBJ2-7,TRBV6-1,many,CASSEALRYEQYF,TGTGCCAGCAGTGAAGCGCTTCGATACGAGCAGTACTTC
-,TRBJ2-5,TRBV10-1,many,CASSETGEEETQYF,TGCGCCAGCAGTGAAACAGGGGAGGAAGAGACCCAGTACTTC
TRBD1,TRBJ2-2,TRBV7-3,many,CASSRQGGLGELFF,TGTGCCAGCAGTCGACAGGGCGGGCTCGGGGAGCTGTTTTTT
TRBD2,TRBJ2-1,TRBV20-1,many,CALSKPSTSSVQFF,TGCGCTCTGAGCAAACCTTCGACTAGCTCAGTGCAGTTCTTC
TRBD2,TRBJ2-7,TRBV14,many,CASSQFWSRTSGTYEQYF,TGTGCCAGCAGCCAATTTTGGAGTAGGACTAGCGGGACCTACGAGCAGTACTTC
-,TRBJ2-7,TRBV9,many,CASSVGPGEASSYEQYF,TGTGCCAGCAGCGTAGGCCCTGGGGAGGCCAGCTCCTACGAGCAGTACTTC
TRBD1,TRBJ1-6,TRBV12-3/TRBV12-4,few,CASTRGGDNSPLHF,TGTGCCAGCACCAGGGGGGGGGACAATTCACCCCTCCACTTT
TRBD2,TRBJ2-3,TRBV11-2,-,CASSFGSGSRTDTQYF,TGTGCCAGCAGCTTCGGGAGCGGGAGTAGGACAGATACGCAGTATTTT
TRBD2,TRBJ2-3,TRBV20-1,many,CSARQATSGTDTQYF,TGCAGTGCGAGACAGGCAACTAGCGGGACAGATACGCAGTATTTT
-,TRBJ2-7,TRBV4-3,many,CASSPQSADEQYF,TGCGCCAGCAGCCCCCAGTCTGCCGACGAGCAGTACTTC
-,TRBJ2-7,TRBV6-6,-,CASSSQEKAEQYF,TGTGCCAGCAGTTCTCAAGAGAAAGCGGAGCAGTACTTC
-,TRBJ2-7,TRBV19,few,CASGPRVWGRSTNEQYF,TGTGCCAGTGGCCCCCGCGTTTGGGGTCGGTCGACCAACGAGCAGTACTTC
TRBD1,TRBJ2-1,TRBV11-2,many,CASSYRPRQGENYNEQFF,TGTGCCAGCAGCTACAGACCCAGACAGGGGGAAAACTACAATGAGCAGTTCTTC
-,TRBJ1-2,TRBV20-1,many,CSARPGGSGYTF,TGCAGTGCTAGGCCCGGGGGGTCTGGCTACACCTTC
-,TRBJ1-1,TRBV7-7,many,CASSHGQNTEAFF,TGTGCTAGCAGCCACGGACAGAACACTGAAGCTTTCTTT
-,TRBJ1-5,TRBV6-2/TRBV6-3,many,CASSYPSIGNQPQHF,TGTGCCAGCAGTTACCCGTCGATTGGCAATCAGCCCCAGCATTTT
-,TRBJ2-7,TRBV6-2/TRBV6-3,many,CASTNIYEQYF,TGTGCCAGCACCAACATCTACGAGCAGTACTTC
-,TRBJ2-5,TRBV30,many,CAWRHVRGPQETQYF,TGTGCCTGGAGACATGTTCGCGGTCCACAAGAGACCCAGTACTTC
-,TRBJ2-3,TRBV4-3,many,CASSQDLRGKADTQYF,TGCGCCAGCAGCCAAGATCTTAGGGGAAAGGCAGATACGCAGTATTTT
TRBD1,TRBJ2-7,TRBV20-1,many,CSAEDAGQAYEQYF,TGCAGTGCTGAAGATGCGGGACAGGCCTACGAGCAGTACTTC
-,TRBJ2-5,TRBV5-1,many,CASSLEGLEETQYF,TGCGCCAGCAGCTTGGAGGGACTCGAAGAGACCCAGTACTTC
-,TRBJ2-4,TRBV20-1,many,CSASRIRGAKNIQYF,TGCAGTGCTAGCAGGATCCGGGGAGCCAAAAACATTCAGTACTTC
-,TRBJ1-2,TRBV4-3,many,CASSQDEGPRGYGYTF,TGCGCCAGCAGCCAAGATGAGGGCCCCCGCGGCTATGGCTACACCTTC
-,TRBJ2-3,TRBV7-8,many,CASSPPKADVQYF,TGTGCCAGCAGCCCCCCTAAAGCGGATGTGCAGTATTTT
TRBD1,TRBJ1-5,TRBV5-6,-,CASSVDRAQPQHF,TGTGCCAGCAGCGTAGACAGGGCTCAGCCCCAGCATTTT
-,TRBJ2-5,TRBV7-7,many,CASSSMPSIVGETQYF,TGTGCTAGCAGCTCCATGCCCTCTATCGTTGGGGAGACCCAGTACTTC
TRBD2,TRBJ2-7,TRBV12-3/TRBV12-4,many,CASRIAGAYEQYF,TGTGCCAGCAGGATAGCGGGAGCATACGAGCAGTACTTC
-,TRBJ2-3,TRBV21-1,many,CASSRRGMGPDTQYF,TGTGCCAGCAGCCGTCGGGGTATGGGGCCAGATACGCAGTATTTT
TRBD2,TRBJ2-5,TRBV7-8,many,CASSLATFSGRAQETQYF,TGTGCCAGCAGCTTAGCCACCTTTAGCGGGAGGGCCCAAGAGACCCAGTACTTC
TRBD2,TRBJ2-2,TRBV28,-,CASSRGLAGGGNTGELFF,TGTGCCAGCAGCCGCGGACTAGCGGGAGGAGGTAACACCGGGGAGCTGTTTTTT
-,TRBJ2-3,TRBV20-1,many,CSATNTRTNTDTQYF,TGCAGTGCAACAAACACAAGGACTAACACAGATACGCAGTATTTT
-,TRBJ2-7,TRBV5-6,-,CASSDGVICYEQYF,TGTGCCAGCAGCGACGGGGTCATCTGCTACGAGCAGTACTTC
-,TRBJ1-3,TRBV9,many,CASSLRAGGRENTIYF,-
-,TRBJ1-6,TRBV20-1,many,CSARVRNSPLHF,TGCAGTGCTAGGGTCCGGAATTCACCCCTCCACTTT
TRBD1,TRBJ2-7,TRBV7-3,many,CASSSFRQGSTYEQYF,TGTGCCAGCAGCTCGTTTCGACAGGGGAGTACCTACGAGCAGTACTTC
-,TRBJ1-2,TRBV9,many,CASSAGLSGERGYTF,TGTGCCAGCAGCGCCGGCCTATCGGGGGAAAGGGGCTACACCTTC
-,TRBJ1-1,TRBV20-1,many,CSAREGSGDTEAFF,TGCAGTGCTAGAGAGGGCTCGGGGGACACTGAAGCTTTCTTT
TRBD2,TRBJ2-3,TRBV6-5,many,CVAGRTDTQYF,TGTGTAGCGGGACGCACAGATACGCAGTATTTT
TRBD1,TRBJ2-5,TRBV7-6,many,CASSSDRVEETQYF,TGTGCCAGCAGCTCCGACAGGGTCGAAGAGACCCAGTACTTC
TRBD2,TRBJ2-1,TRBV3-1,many,CASSQGGIGLFF,TGTGCCAGCAGCCAGGGGGGGATCGGGCTGTTCTTC
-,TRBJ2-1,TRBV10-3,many,CATQGDIINEQFF,TGTGCCACCCAGGGAGACATAATCAATGAGCAGTTCTTC
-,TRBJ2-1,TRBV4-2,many,CASSQDRGANNEQFF,TGTGCCAGCAGCCAAGATCGCGGGGCCAACAATGAGCAGTTCTTC
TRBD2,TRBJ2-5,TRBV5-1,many,CASSLALAGGGETQYF,TGCGCCAGCAGCTTGGCACTAGCGGGAGGAGGAGAGACCCAGTACTTC
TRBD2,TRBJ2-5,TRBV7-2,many,CASSFRPGLGVQETQYF,TGTGCCAGCAGCTTCCGACCGGGACTAGGAGTACAAGAGACCCAGTACTTC
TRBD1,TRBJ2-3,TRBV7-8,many,CASSLGQSPDTQYF,TGTGCCAGCAGCCTGGGACAGTCCCCAGATACGCAGTATTTT
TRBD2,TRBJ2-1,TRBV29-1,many,CSVGLVFYNEQFF,TGCAGCGTCGGACTAGTATTCTACAATGAGCAGTTCTTC
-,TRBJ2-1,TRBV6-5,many,CASSYSGRGGYNEQFF,TGTGCCAGCAGTTACTCGGGCAGGGGGGGATACAATGAGCAGTTCTTC
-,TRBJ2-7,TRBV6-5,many,CASSSDVVSYEQYF,TGTGCCAGCAGTTCGGACGTAGTCTCCTACGAGCAGTACTTC
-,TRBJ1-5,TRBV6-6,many,CASSYSGGPQHF,TGTGCCAGCAGTTACTCCGGGGGGCCCCAGCATTTT
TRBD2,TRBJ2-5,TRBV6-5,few,CASSYRLSGREETQYF,TGTGCCAGCAGTTACCGGCTTAGCGGGAGGGAAGAGACCCAGTACTTC
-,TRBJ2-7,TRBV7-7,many,CASSLAQGTEQYF,TGTGCTAGCAGCTTAGCGCAGGGAACCGAGCAGTACTTC
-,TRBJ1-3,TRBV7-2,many,CASSPGGGNTIYF,TGTGCCAGCAGCCCGGGGGGAGGAAACACCATATATTTT
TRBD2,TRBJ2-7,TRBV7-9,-,CASSETLGLAGDEQYF,TGTGCCAGCAGCGAAACTCTAGGACTAGCGGGAGACGAGCAGTACTTC